This T cell receptor beta chain is from a study of blood T cell repertoires in COVID-19. Across the study: The analysed material was cDNA or gDNA that came from T cells, B-cell-depleted T cells, or PBMCs.

Authors' processing steps: Estimated nucleated cell counts came from reference gene primer amplification. The repertoire was sequenced with immunoSEQ multiplex PCR; TCRdb's copy has only in-frame clones and lacks some. V, J and clone size derive from that table, while D and trimming were established from the DNA sequence. The sample lists around 170,000 clones, about 80% occurring once. The source is a man aged 25 to 45 with active or convalescent COVID-19. The sequenced sample was peripheral blood.

The CDR3 sequence: CASSLEGGNGYTF. The CDR3 DNA sequence: TGTGCCAGCAGTTTGGAGGGGGGGAATGGCTACACCTTC. The chain links TRBV27 to TRBJ1-2; perhaps TRBD1 as D (6 bases). This CDR3 is 13 amino acids long. Germline V CDR1 and CDR2: MNHEY, SMNVEV (reference sequence). V lost 3 bases and J 6 bases, leaving 11 bases between the germline ends.